This T cell receptor (beta chain) derives from a study of Graves' ophthalmopathy and Graves' hyperthyroidism. Investigators amplified TCR beta CDR3 regions from RNA transcripts. First-round RT-PCR used HTBI primers; second-round multiplex PCR followed. TCRdb reanalysed the multiplex PCR reads using MiXCR and keeps one entry per CDR3 protein. The data hold over a million distinct CDR3 sequences, with 35% to 40% observed a single time. CDR1 SGHVS and CDR2 FNYEAQ come from the germline V gene. The CDR3 extends over 14 amino acids. Trimming removed 0 bases from V and 0 bases from J, with 3 bases in between.

Sequences were obtained from peripheral blood or thyroid tissue (not recorded which). The chain links TRBV7-6 to TRBJ2-1, with D unresolved. This clonotype was sampled from an adult man with Graves' hyperthyroidism. CDR3 nucleotide sequence: TGTGCCAGCAGCTTAGCTTTCTCCTACAATGAGCAGTTCTTC. It encodes CASSLAFSYNEQFF. Using reference TRBV7-6 and TRBJ2-1 for the parts outside the CDR3, the full variable domain is GAGVSQSPRYKVTKRGQDVALRCDPISGHVSLYWYRQALGQGPEFLTYFNYEAQQDKSGLPNDRFSAERPEGSISTLTIQRTEQRDSAMYRCASSLAFSYNEQFFGPGTRLTVL.